One sample yielded the 27 T cell receptor beta chains listed below, sequenced in a study of OX40 agonist ivuxolimab in advanced cancers. Produced via immunoSEQ multiplex PCR; TCRdb's table is partial and in-frame only. The data show 20,000 to 25,000 clones, with about 89% seen just once and roughly 15% held by the top ten. The sample was CD4+ or CD8+ T cells sorted from blood, taken in a trial of the OX40 agonist ivuxolimab. The source of these receptors is an adult with an advanced solid tumor such as melanoma, head and neck, liver or kidney cancer.

The V call is TRBV29-1, the J call TRBJ2-7; D remains ambiguous. CDR1 is SQVTM, CDR2 ANQGSEA, per germline. V was pared by 4 bases and J by 2 bases, with 15 bases between. CDR3 length equals 14 residues. CDR3 sequence: CSVVDSGSPYEQYF. The CDR3 DNA follows: TGCAGCGTTGTGGATAGTGGGTCTCCCTACGAGCAGTACTTC.

The chain is built from TRBV6-1 and TRBJ1-4; 7 nucleotides line up with TRBD1. The V gene's germline CDR1 is MNHNS and CDR2 SASEGT. The CDR3 spans 15 residues. V shed 1 base and J 6 bases; nucleotides not matched to a gene: 5. The CDR3 DNA is TGTGCCAGCAGTGAAGAATGGGGACAGTATGAAAAACTGTTTTTT. This sequence encodes CASSEEWGQYEKLFF.

The V and J genes are TRBV11-2 and TRBJ2-3; TRBD1 is a possible D gene (6 bases). CDR3 length equals 14 residues. Germline CDR1 and CDR2: SGHAT and FQNNGV. Between the trimmed V and J ends, which lost 5 bases and 4 bases, there was a span of 13 bases. For the CDR3, the DNA is TGTGCCAGCAGCCCCCCCGGACAGCCAGATACGCAGTATTTT. Protein sequence: CASSPPGQPDTQYF.

This clone was found a few times. The DNA for the CDR3 is TGTGCCAGCAGCTTAGAGAGCAGGGCCGAGCAGTACTTC. It yields the protein CASSLESRAEQYF. The chain is built from TRBV11-2 and TRBJ2-7, with D possibly matching TRBD1 (5 bases). Germline V gives CDR1 SGHAT, CDR2 FQNNGV. Trimming took off 0 bases at V and 6 bases at J, with 9 bases between the two ends. This CDR3 has 13 residues. Full variable domain (rest looked up from reference TRBV11-2 and TRBJ2-7): EAGVAQSPRYKIIEKRQSVAFWCNPISGHATLYWYQQILGQGPKLLIQFQNNGVVDDSQLPKDRFSAERLKGVDSTLKIQPAKLEDSAVYLCASSLESRAEQYFGPGTRLTVT.

The chain links TRBV14 to TRBJ2-5; 8 nucleotides match TRBD1. The V gene end was trimmed by 4 bases and the J gene end by 3 bases; junction bases not matched to a gene: 7. CDR3 length equals 15 residues. The germline CDR1 and CDR2 sequences are SGHDN and FVKESK. CDR3 nucleotides: TGTGCCAGCAGCCCTTTGGACAGGGTAGAAGAGACCCAGTACTTC. It translates to CASSPLDRVEETQYF.

This chain links TRBV19 with TRBJ1-5; D is possibly TRBD1 (5 bases). V shed 6 bases and J shed 1 base, with 16 bases lying between them. The germline V gene encodes CDR1 LNHDA and CDR2 SQIVND (reference sequence). The CDR3 consists of 16 residues. The CDR3 loop reads CASREPGSGSNQPQHF. CDR3 bases: TGTGCCAGTAGGGAACCAGGGTCGGGGAGCAATCAGCCCCAGCATTTT. The full variable domain, in which reference TRBV19 and TRBJ1-5 provide the parts outside the CDR3, is DGGITQSPKYLFRKEGQNVTLSCEQNLNHDAMYWYRQDPGQGLRLIYYSQIVNDFQKGDIAEGYSVSREKKESFPLTVTSAQKNPTAFYLCASREPGSGSNQPQHFGDGTRLSIL.

The CDR3 region has the DNA TGTGCCAGCAGTTCTTCAGGGGGCCCCAAAAACATTCAGTACTTC. It is translated as CASSSSGGPKNIQYF. This rearrangement joins TRBV6-5 to TRBJ2-4; 8 positions match TRBD1. V gave up 4 bases and J gave up 2 bases; unmatched junction bases: 4. Germline CDR1 reads MNHEY; CDR2 reads SVGAGI. The CDR3 covers 15 residues.

This rearrangement joins TRBV30 to TRBJ2-3; 7 bases line up with TRBD1. With 4 bases clipped from V and 5 bases from J, the junction kept 12 bases outside the gene matches. CDR3 length equals 15 residues. The germline V gene has CDR1 GTSNPN and CDR2 SVGIG (reference sequence). The CDR3 nucleotides are TGTGCCTGGACCGACCTTGACAGGGAAAGAGATACGCAGTATTTT. It codes for CAWTDLDRERDTQYF.

This CDR3 reads CASSPQGLWEKLFF. The CDR3 DNA is TGTGCCAGCAGTCCACAGGGTCTTTGGGAAAAACTGTTTTTT. The V call is TRBV6-1, the J call TRBJ1-4, with D possibly being TRBD1 (6 bases). CDR1 and CDR2 from the germline V gene are MNHNS and SASEGT. The CDR3 totals 14 residues. Trimming cost V 5 bases and J 8 bases, with 15 bases left between them.

The chain couples TRBV4-1 to TRBJ1-2, with 8 bases identical to TRBD1. Trimming cost V 1 base and J 11 bases; bases outside gene matches: 6. Germline CDR1 MGHRA, CDR2 YSYEKL. The CDR3 loop spans 13 amino acids. The CDR3 spells CASSQGLGDRYTF. In DNA, the CDR3 is TGCGCCAGCAGCCAAGGGTTGGGGGACAGGTACACCTTC.

This chain joins TRBV7-9 and TRBJ1-3; a possible D gene is TRBD1 (5 bases). Trimming shortened V by 8 bases and J by 0 bases, and 17 bases separated the two germline ends. Germline CDR1 reads SEHNR; CDR2 reads FQNEAQ (reference sequence). This CDR3 spans 16 amino acids. This CDR3 is CASALQETLSGNTIYF. The CDR3 DNA is TGTGCCAGCGCCCTACAGGAGACCCTCTCTGGAAACACCATATATTTT. Supplemented by reference TRBV7-9 and TRBJ1-3, the full variable domain reads DTGVSQNPRHKITKRGQNVTFRCDPISEHNRLYWYRQTLGQGPEFLTYFQNEAQLEKSRLLSDRFSAERPKGSFSTLEIQRTEQGDSAMYLCASALQETLSGNTIYFGEGSWLTVV.

This chain links TRBV27 with TRBJ2-1, with 7 bases fitting TRBD1. The CDR3 length is 16 residues. Germline lookup yields CDR1 MNHEY and CDR2 SMNVEV (reference sequence). Trimming at V came to 5 bases and at J to 4 bases, leaving 11 bases not matched to a gene. The DNA for the CDR3 is TGTGCCAGCAGTCCCGGGACAACAGGGGCTTACAATGAGCAGTTCTTC. It yields the protein CASSPGTTGAYNEQFF.

The V and J genes are TRBV15 and TRBJ2-2; D gene ambiguous. The CDR3 has 12 residues. Germline V lookup: CDR1 LNHNV, CDR2 YYDKDF (reference sequence). With 8 bases removed from V and 5 bases from J, the gap between germline ends came to 9 bases. The DNA of the CDR3 is TGTGCCACCCGGAAAGGAACCGGGGAGCTGTTTTTT. Its translation: CATRKGTGELFF.

V is TRBV27 and J is TRBJ1-2; D is perhaps TRBD1 (6 bases). CDR1 is MNHEY, CDR2 SMNVEV, per germline (reference sequence). The CDR3 length is 14 residues. Trimming removed 0 bases at V and 3 bases at J, with 8 bases between. CDR3 region: CASSLSWTDYGYTF. In DNA, the CDR3 is TGTGCCAGCAGTTTATCCTGGACAGACTATGGCTACACCTTC.

The CDR3 sequence is CASSEGQTEQFF. For the CDR3, the DNA is TGCGCCAGCAGTGAGGGGCAGACCGAGCAGTTCTTC. The chain has TRBV10-2 and TRBJ2-1, with D unresolved. Germline values: CDR1 WSHSY, CDR2 SAAADI. The CDR3 extends over 12 amino acids. With 2 bases removed from V and 10 bases from J, the gap between germline ends came to 9 bases.

The rearrangement uses TRBV11-2 and TRBJ2-2; possibly TRBD2 for D (6 bases). Germline lookup yields CDR1 SGHAT and CDR2 FQNNGV. The CDR3 extends over 15 amino acids. The V end was cut by 1 base, the J end by 6 bases, with 12 bases between. This CDR3 is CASSLVGGIAGELFF. DNA of the CDR3: TGTGCCAGCAGCTTAGTTGGGGGGATCGCCGGGGAGCTGTTTTTT.

The chain combines TRBV27 with TRBJ2-2; 11 nucleotides match TRBD1. There are 15 residues in the CDR3. Per the germline V gene, CDR1 is MNHEY and CDR2 is SMNVEV (reference sequence). The ends lost 7 bases at V and 5 bases at J; junction bases unmatched: 6. CDR3 residues: CASNGQGAKTGELFF. The DNA for the CDR3 is TGTGCCAGCAACGGACAGGGGGCAAAAACCGGGGAGCTGTTTTTT.

The chain links TRBV18 to TRBJ1-2; no reliable D call. Trimming removed 0 bases at V and 0 bases at J, with 8 bases between. The length of the CDR3 is 15 residues. The germline CDR1 and CDR2 sequences are KGHSH and LQKENI. The CDR3 region has the DNA TGTGCCAGCTCACCACCGGCCAGTTCTAACTATGGCTACACCTTC. This gives the protein CASSPPASSNYGYTF.

The rearrangement links TRBV7-2 to TRBJ2-5; TRBD2 matches at 7 bases. The CDR3 extends over 13 amino acids. The V and J ends lost 5 bases and 3 bases, in that order; junction bases with no gene match: 3. The germline V gene encodes CDR1 SGHTA and CDR2 FQGNSA. The CDR3 region has the DNA TGTGCCAGCAGCCCGGGAGGAGAAGAGACCCAGTACTTC. This sequence encodes CASSPGGEETQYF.

J is TRBJ2-5 and V is TRBV15; 9 positions match TRBD1. Germline V gene data show CDR1 as LNHNV and CDR2 as YYDKDF (reference sequence). The CDR3 is 15 amino acids. Trimming cost V 0 bases and J 5 bases; bases outside gene matches: 4. Here the CDR3 DNA reads TGTGCCACCAGCAGAGATGGGACAGGGAAGGAGACCCAGTACTTC. Its protein is CATSRDGTGKETQYF.

J is TRBJ2-5 and V is TRBV12-2; TRBD2 is the table's D call, not checked against the DNA. TRBV12-2 is reported as a pseudogene. The CDR3 extends over 19 amino acids. This CDR3 is CASRSGTSGGGGSTETQYF. Here the CDR3 DNA reads TGTGCAAGTCGCTCCGGGACTAGCGGGGGCGGGGGATCCACAGAGACCCAGTACTTC.

The rearrangement links TRBV2 to TRBJ1-1, with D possibly matching TRBD1 (6 bases). Trimming pared 0 bases from V and 1 base from J, leaving 12 bases between. CDR1 is SNHLY and CDR2 is FYNNEI in the germline V gene. The CDR3 has 16 amino acids. The CDR3 coding sequence is TGTGCCAGCAGTGAAGCTGGGGGGCTCGGGAACACTGAAGCTTTCTTT. Amino acids: CASSEAGGLGNTEAFF.

The chain joins TRBV7-9 to TRBJ2-3; 8 nucleotides align to TRBD1. With V trimmed by 4 bases and J by 4 bases, 4 bases remained unmatched. Looked up from germline, CDR1 is SEHNR and CDR2 is FQNEAQ (reference sequence). The CDR3 is 14 residues long. CDR3 region: CASSSTGAADTQYF. In nucleotides, the CDR3 is TGTGCCAGCAGCTCGACAGGGGCGGCAGATACGCAGTATTTT.

The V and J genes are TRBV29-1 and TRBJ1-1; tentative D call: TRBD1 (5 bases). CDR3 size: 12 residues. The V and J ends lost 7 bases and 3 bases respectively, with 12 bases between them. CDR1 SQVTM and CDR2 ANQGSEA come from the germline V gene. DNA of the CDR3: TGCAGCGCCCGGGGCGAGTACACTGAAGCTTTCTTT. Its translation is CSARGEYTEAFF.

The chain employs TRBV5-1 and TRBJ1-6; TRBD1 matches 8 bases. The trim removed 3 bases at V and 2 bases at J, leaving 7 bases unmatched. The germline CDR1 and CDR2 sequences are SGHRS and YFSETQ. CDR3 length: 17 residues. CDR3 protein: CASSSDDRGAYNSPLHF. The CDR3 DNA reads TGCGCCAGCAGCTCGGACGACAGGGGCGCCTATAATTCACCCCTCCACTTT. The full variable domain, its missing parts supplied by reference TRBV5-1 and TRBJ1-6, is KAGVTQTPRYLIKTRGQQVTLSCSPISGHRSVSWYQQTPGQGLQFLFEYFSETQRNKGNFPGRFSGRQFSNSRSEMNVSTLELGDSALYLCASSSDDRGAYNSPLHFGNGTRLTVT.

CDR3 DNA: TGTGCCTGGAGTAGGGGGGTAGGGCAGCCCCAGCATTTT. This sequence encodes CAWSRGVGQPQHF. V usage is TRBV30 and J usage is TRBJ1-5; D possibly corresponds to TRBD1 (6 bases). The CDR3 has 13 amino acids. The V end lost 2 bases, the J end lost 7 bases, and 12 bases lay between the germline ends. From germline, CDR1 is GTSNPN and CDR2 SVGIG (reference sequence).

This chain uses TRBV19 with TRBJ1-5, with D unclear. The CDR3 runs to 14 residues. Germline assignment: CDR1 LNHDA and CDR2 SQIVND (reference sequence). Deletions cut 8 bases from V and 0 bases from J, with 11 bases between. The CDR3, as DNA: TGTGCCAGTTTAGACAACTATAGCAATCAGCCCCAGCATTTT. Its protein product is CASLDNYSNQPQHF.